This T cell receptor beta chain was retrieved from a study of glioma-infiltrating T cells after dendritic cell vaccination (dated by TCRdb to about 2016). With respect to the entire study: Of the roughly 15 glioblastoma patients in the cohort, all drawn from Phase I and II dendritic cell vaccination trials, 9 were newly diagnosed and 6 had recurrent disease. Survival after dendritic cell vaccination was correlated with TCR sequencing metrics such as TIL content and the overlap between tumor and blood repertoires. The vaccine was prepared from monocyte-derived dendritic cells that were cultured for seven days with IL-4 and GM-CSF and then pulsed overnight with autologous tumor lysate. Autologous tumor lysate-pulsed dendritic cell vaccination was administered to the patients between 2003 and 2012. Deep sequencing of TCR beta CDR3 regions was used to quantify tumor-infiltrating lymphocyte content and compare tumor and blood repertoires in dendritic cell-vaccinated glioblastoma patients. Patients received three intradermal dendritic cell vaccine injections at biweekly intervals in the arm below the axilla.

Selection of patients required sufficient residual fresh-frozen tumor tissue and over two years of available survival data. Molecular status otherwise varied across the glioblastoma patients, but none of them carried an isocitrate dehydrogenase mutation. PBMC were collected before vaccination, two weeks after the third vaccination, and at tumor progression if progression occurred. The Qiagen DNeasy Blood extraction Kit was used for extraction of genomic DNA. Concerning this clone: Its specific antigen is unknown. No base quality information exists; no much larger clone differs at one position.

General study outcomes and caveats: After dendritic cell vaccination, a higher estimated pretreatment TIL content predicted longer time to progression and overall survival. The response model built on TCR overlap across three groups was characterized as speculative, with prospective validation still needed. The cohort was small and heterogeneous, with few patients having full blood and tumor sets and even fewer initial-recurrent tumor pairs. TCR clonality showed no direct relationship with survival, which suggests that a diverse polyclonal response may be important.

Using the immunoSEQ assay, TCRB CDR3 regions were amplified from roughly 1.8 micrograms of genomic DNA, or from all available DNA when less than that was on hand. The multiplex PCR relied on 60 forward primers for TCR V beta segments and 13 reverse primers for J beta segments. To estimate the number of reads per starting template, synthetic control templates were added to each sample at limiting dilution. The Illumina HiSeq System generated sequencing reads of 87 bp. On the study's bioinformatics: To remove PCR and sequencing errors, closely related sequences were merged with a nearest neighbor algorithm. TCR overlap was defined as the percentage of unique tumor TCR beta sequences that were also present in the same patient's peripheral blood. TCRdb retrieved this table from immuneACCESS and kept in-frame rearrangements only. Not all clones are present; in checked studies, unresolved V genes account for under half, and no reason is known for the remainder. V and J calls and clone size are copied from that table; D and trimming were computed from the DNA. For this sample the table gives roughly 68,000 clones, of which more than 75% were detected only once. The ten biggest clones cover under 10% of the sample.

From the cysteine up to the phenylalanine, the CDR3 has a length of 11 residues. This entry keeps only the CDR3 DNA: 33 bases, framed from base 1. Sequences GTSNPN (CDR1) and SVGIG (CDR2) are obtained from the germline V gene (reference sequence). At the junction V is shortened by 2 bases and J by 9 bases, with 10 bases in between. In this chain, TRBV30 is recombined with TRBJ1-1, with TRBD1 as a weak D call on 6 bases. Source: blood, taken before dendritic cell vaccination. The receptor's source is a human donor with glioblastoma. CDR3 sequence: CAWSLDRKAFF. The sequenced DNA is TGTGCCTGGAGTCTGGACAGAAAAGCTTTCTTT.